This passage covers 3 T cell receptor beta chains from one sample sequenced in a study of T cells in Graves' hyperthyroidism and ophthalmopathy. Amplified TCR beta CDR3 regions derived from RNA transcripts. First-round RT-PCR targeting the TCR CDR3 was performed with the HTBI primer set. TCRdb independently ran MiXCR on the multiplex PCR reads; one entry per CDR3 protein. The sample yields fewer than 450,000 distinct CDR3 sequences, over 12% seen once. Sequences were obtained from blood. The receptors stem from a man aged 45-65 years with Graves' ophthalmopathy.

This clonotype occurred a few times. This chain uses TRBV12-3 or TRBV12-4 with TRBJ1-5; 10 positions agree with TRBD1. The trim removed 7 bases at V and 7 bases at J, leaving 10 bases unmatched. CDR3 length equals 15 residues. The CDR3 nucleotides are TGTGCCAGCACTTGGGGGACAGGGGATTTACAGCCCCAGCATTTT. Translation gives CASTWGTGDLQPQHF.

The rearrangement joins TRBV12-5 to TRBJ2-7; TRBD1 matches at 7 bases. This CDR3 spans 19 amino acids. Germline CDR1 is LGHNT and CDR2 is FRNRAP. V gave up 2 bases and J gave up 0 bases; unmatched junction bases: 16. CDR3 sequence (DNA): TGTGCTAGTGGTTTGCCGTACCGGACAGGTCTAAAGTCCTCCTACGAGCAGTACTTC. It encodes CASGLPYRTGLKSSYEQYF.

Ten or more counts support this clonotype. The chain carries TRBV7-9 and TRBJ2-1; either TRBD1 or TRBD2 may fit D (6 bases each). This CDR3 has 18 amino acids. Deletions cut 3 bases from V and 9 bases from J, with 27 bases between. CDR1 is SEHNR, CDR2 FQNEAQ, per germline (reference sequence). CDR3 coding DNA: TGTGCCAGCAGCTTCGGAGGGGGGACTCTTCAATATGGGGCTGAGCAGTTCTTC. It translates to CASSFGGGTLQYGAEQFF.